In this sample, the clone carrying this T cell receptor beta chain turned up a few times. The data stem from a study of blood T cell repertoires in COVID-19. About the research overall: Sites in the United States, Italy and Spain provided acute and convalescent COVID-19 samples. Sources were T cells, B-cell-depleted T cells, or PBMCs; the material itself was cDNA or gDNA.

The germline V gene encodes CDR1 LGHDT and CDR2 YNNKEL (reference sequence). V was trimmed by 1 base and J by 4 bases, leaving 16 bases between them. The length of the CDR3 is 16 residues. Original processing methods: Amplified reference gene primers provided the basis for estimating nucleated cell counts. This table comes from immunoSEQ multiplex PCR, and its TCRdb copy is limited to in-frame clones, with some not included. V and J calls and clone size are as listed in that table; D and trimming were resolved from the DNA. The sample has a few hundred thousand clones, approximately 90% seen once. This chain connects TRBV3-1 (or the pseudogene TRBV3-2) to TRBJ1-2; D unresolved. Sample: peripheral blood. This clonotype originated in a man between 25 and 39 years old with acute or convalescent COVID-19. The DNA for the CDR3 is TGTGCCAGCAGCCAAGGATTCCCCTTGGAGGGCTATGGCTACACCTTC. Encoded protein: CASSQGFPLEGYGYTF.